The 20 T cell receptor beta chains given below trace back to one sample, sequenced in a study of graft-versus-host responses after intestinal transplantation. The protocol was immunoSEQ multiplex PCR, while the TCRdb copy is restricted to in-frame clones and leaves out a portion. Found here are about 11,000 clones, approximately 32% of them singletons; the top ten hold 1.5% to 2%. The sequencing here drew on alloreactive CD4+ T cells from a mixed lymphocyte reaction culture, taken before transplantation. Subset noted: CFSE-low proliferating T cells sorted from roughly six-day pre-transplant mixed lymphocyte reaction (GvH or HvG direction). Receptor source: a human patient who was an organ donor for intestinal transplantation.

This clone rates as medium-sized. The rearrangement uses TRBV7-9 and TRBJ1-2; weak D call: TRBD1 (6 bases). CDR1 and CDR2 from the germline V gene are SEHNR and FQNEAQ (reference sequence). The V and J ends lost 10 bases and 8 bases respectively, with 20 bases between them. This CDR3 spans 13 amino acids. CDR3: CATQAVQGHGYTF. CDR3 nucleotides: TGTGCCACCCAGGCCGTACAGGGTCACGGCTACACCTTC. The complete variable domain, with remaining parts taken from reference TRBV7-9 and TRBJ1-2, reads DTGVSQNPRHKITKRGQNVTFRCDPISEHNRLYWYRQTLGQGPEFLTYFQNEAQLEKSRLLSDRFSAERPKGSFSTLEIQRTEQGDSAMYLCATQAVQGHGYTFGSGTRLTVV.

CDR3 in amino acids: CASSLRAGEGNQPQHF. In nucleotides, the CDR3 is TGTGCCAGCAGCTTAAGGGCAGGGGAAGGCAATCAGCCCCAGCATTTT. This chain uses TRBV7-8 with TRBJ1-5, with D perhaps TRBD1 (6 bases). Trimming cost V 2 bases and J 2 bases, with 13 bases left between them. Per germline, CDR1 SGHVS and CDR2 FQNEAQ. The CDR3 covers 16 residues.

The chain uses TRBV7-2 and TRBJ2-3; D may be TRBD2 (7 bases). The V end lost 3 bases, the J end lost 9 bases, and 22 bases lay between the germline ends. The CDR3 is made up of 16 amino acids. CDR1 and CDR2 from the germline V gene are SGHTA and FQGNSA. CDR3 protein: CASSLVVRGPPWTQYF. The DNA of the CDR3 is TGTGCCAGCAGCTTGGTCGTGCGGGGGCCCCCTTGGACGCAGTATTTT.

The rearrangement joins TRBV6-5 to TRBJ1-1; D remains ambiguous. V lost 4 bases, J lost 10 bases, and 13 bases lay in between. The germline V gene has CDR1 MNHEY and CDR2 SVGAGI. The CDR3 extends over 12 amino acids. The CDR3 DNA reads TGTGCCAGCAGTTCGCAGGTCCTTGGAGCTTTCTTT. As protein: CASSSQVLGAFF.

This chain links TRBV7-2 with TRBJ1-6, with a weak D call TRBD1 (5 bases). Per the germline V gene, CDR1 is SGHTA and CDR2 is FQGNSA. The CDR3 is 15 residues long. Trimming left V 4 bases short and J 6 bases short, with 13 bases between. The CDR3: CASSSRGRVNSPLHF. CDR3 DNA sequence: TGTGCCAGCAGCTCCCGGGGGAGGGTTAATTCACCCCTCCACTTT.

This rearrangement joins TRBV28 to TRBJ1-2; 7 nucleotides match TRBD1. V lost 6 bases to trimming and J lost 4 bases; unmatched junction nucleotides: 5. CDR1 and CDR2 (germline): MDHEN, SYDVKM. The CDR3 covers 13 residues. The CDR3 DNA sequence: TGTGCCAGCAGCTCGGGACAGCTCTATGGCTACACCTTC. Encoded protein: CASSSGQLYGYTF.

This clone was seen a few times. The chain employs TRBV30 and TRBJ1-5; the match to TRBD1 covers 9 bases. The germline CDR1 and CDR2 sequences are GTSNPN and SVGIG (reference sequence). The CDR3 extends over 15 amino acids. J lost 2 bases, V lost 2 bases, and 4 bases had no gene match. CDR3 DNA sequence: TGTGCCTGGAGTAGACGGGACAGGGGCAATCAGCCCCAGCATTTT. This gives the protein CAWSRRDRGNQPQHF.

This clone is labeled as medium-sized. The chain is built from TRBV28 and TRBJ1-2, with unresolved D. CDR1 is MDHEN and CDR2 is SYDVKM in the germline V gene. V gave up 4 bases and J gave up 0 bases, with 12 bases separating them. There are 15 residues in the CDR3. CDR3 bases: TGTGCCAGCAGTTGGTCCGGAGGTTCTAACTATGGCTACACCTTC. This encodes CASSWSGGSNYGYTF.

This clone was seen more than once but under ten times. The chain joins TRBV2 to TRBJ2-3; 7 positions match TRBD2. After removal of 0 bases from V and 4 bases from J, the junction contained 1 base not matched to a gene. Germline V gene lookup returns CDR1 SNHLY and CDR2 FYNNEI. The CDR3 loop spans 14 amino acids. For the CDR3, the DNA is TGTGCCAGCAGTGAAGCGACTAGCTCAGATACGCAGTATTTT. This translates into CASSEATSSDTQYF.

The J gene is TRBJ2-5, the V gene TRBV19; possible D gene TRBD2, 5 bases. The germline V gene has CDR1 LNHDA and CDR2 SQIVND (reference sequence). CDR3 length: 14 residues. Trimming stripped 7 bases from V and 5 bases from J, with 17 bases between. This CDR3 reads CASKRGGRRETQYF. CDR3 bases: TGTGCCAGTAAGAGAGGAGGACGTAGGGAGACCCAGTACTTC.

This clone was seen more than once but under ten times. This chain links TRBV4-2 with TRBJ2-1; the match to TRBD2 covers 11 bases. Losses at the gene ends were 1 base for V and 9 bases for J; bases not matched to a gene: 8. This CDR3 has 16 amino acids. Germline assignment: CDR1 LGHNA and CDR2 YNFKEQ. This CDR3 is CASSQGVAGGRGEQFF. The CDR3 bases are TGTGCCAGCAGCCAAGGAGTAGCGGGGGGGCGGGGTGAGCAGTTCTTC.

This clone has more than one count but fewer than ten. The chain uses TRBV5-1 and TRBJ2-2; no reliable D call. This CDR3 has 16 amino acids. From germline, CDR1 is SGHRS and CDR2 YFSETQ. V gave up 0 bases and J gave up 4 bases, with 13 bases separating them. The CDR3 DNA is TGCGCCAGCAGCTTGGGAGTCCCAAGTCCCACCGGGGAGCTGTTTTTT. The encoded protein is CASSLGVPSPTGELFF.

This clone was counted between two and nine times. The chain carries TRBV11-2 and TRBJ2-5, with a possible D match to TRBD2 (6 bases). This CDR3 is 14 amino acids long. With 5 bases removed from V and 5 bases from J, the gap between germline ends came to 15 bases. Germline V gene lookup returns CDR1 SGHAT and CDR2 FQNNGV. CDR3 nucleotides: TGTGCCAGCAGCCCCGGGACTTTGGGGGAGACCCAGTACTTC. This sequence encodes CASSPGTLGETQYF.

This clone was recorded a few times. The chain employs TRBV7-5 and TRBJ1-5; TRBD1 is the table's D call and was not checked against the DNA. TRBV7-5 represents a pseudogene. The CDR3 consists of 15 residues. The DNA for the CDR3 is TGTGTCAGATTCAAACCCCAGGGGGATCATCAGCCCCAGCATTTT. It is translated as CVRFKPQGDHQPQHF.

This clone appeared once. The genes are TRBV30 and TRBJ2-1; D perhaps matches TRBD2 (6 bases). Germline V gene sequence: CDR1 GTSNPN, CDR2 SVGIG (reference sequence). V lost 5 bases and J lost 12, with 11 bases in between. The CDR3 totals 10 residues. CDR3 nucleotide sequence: TGTGCCTGGCCGTTGGGGGGGCAGTTCTTC. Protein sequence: CAWPLGGQFF.

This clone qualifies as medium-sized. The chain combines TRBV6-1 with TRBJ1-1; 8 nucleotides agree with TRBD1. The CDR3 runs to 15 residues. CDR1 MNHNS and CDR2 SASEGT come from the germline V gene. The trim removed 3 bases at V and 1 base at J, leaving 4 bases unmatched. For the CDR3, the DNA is TGTGCCAGCAGTGACTCCGGGACAGGGAACACTGAAGCTTTCTTT. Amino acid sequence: CASSDSGTGNTEAFF.

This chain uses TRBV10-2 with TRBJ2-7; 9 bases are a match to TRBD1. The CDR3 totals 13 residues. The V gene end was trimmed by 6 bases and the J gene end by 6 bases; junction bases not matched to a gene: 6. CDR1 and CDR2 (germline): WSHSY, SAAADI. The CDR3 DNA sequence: TGCGCCAGCAGGCCGGGACAGGGATCCGAGCAGTACTTC. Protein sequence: CASRPGQGSEQYF.

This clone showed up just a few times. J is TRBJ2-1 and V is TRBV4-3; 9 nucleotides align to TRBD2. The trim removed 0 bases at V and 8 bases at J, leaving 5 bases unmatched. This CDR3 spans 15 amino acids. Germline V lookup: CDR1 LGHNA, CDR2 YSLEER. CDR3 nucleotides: TGCGCCAGCAGCCAAGATTCGACTAGCGGTGATGAGCAGTTCTTC. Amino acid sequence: CASSQDSTSGDEQFF.

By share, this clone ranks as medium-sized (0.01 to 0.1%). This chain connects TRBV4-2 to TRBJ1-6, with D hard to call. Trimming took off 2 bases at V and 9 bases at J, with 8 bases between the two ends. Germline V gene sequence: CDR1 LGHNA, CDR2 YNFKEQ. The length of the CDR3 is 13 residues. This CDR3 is CASSQLRGSPLHF. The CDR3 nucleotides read TGTGCCAGCAGCCAACTAAGAGGTTCACCCCTCCACTTT.

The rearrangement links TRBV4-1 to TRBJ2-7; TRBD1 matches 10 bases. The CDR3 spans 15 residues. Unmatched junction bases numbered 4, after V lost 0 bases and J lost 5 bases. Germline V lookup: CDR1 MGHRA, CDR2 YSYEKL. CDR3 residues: CASSQEGQGFNEQYF. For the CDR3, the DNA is TGCGCCAGCAGCCAAGAGGGACAGGGGTTCAACGAGCAGTACTTC.